Presented here are 17 T cell receptor beta chains from one specimen sequenced in a study of blood T cell repertoires in COVID-19. Clones were read by immunoSEQ multiplex PCR, and TCRdb kept only the in-frame ones, dropping some. The sample carries roughly 190,000 clones, 84% recorded once. What was sequenced was peripheral blood. These receptors originate from a human donor with acute or convalescent COVID-19. The donor label of this sample is uncertain.

The chain employs TRBV3-1 (or the pseudogene TRBV3-2) and TRBJ2-7; 13 positions match TRBD2. Germline CDR1 is LGHDT and CDR2 is YNNKEL (reference sequence). This CDR3 contains 17 residues. V was clipped by 1 base and J by 0 bases; unmatched bases: 3. CDR3 nucleotide sequence: TGTGCCAGCAGCCAAGGGACTAGCGGGGGCCTCTCCTACGAGCAGTACTTC. As protein: CASSQGTSGGLSYEQYF.

The V call is TRBV5-4, the J call TRBJ1-1, with a possible D match to TRBD1 (5 bases). CDR3 length equals 14 residues. Trimming cost V 0 bases and J 4 bases, with 10 bases left between them. Germline V gives CDR1 SGHNT, CDR2 YYREEE (reference sequence). CDR3 in DNA: TGTGCCAGCAGCTTGGCAGGGATGGGCACTGAAGCTTTCTTT. Protein sequence: CASSLAGMGTEAFF.

CDR3 nucleotide sequence: TGCAGCGTTGAAGACGACAGGGCCCCCTCCTACGAGCAGTACTTC. It encodes CSVEDDRAPSYEQYF. The chain has TRBV29-1 and TRBJ2-7, with TRBD1 matching over 7 bases. Germline V lookup: CDR1 SQVTM, CDR2 ANQGSEA. This CDR3 contains 15 residues. V lost 0 bases, J lost 0 bases, and 5 bases stayed unmatched.

This chain connects TRBV5-1 to TRBJ2-7; tentatively, D is TRBD1 (6 bases). The CDR3 is 14 amino acids. CDR1 is SGHRS, CDR2 YFSETQ, per germline. V shed 0 bases and J shed 5 bases, with 12 bases lying between them. CDR3 nucleotides: TGCGCCAGCAGCTTGGACAGGGATCTCGACGAGCAGTACTTC. Its protein product is CASSLDRDLDEQYF.

V and J are TRBV7-6 and TRBJ2-1; TRBD2 matches 11 bases. V lost 2 bases, J lost 8 bases, and 14 bases stayed unmatched. The germline V gene encodes CDR1 SGHVS and CDR2 FNYEAQ. The CDR3 loop spans 18 amino acids. The chain's CDR3 is CASSLQLAGAGYGDEQFF. The CDR3 coding sequence is TGTGCCAGCAGCTTACAACTAGCGGGGGCCGGCTACGGCGATGAGCAGTTCTTC.

This clone was recorded only once. CDR3 bases: TGTGCCTGGAGGTCACTAGCGGGGGGGCTAGATGAGCAGTTCTTC. Its protein is CAWRSLAGGLDEQFF. The chain couples TRBV30 to TRBJ2-1; TRBD2 matches at 13 bases. Germline V gene data show CDR1 as GTSNPN and CDR2 as SVGIG (reference sequence). The trim removed 3 bases at V and 8 bases at J, leaving 7 bases unmatched. The CDR3 has 15 residues.

The chain has TRBV6-6 and TRBJ1-4; 9 bases fit TRBD1. The CDR3 runs 18 residues. The V gene's germline CDR1 is MNHNY and CDR2 SVGAGI (reference sequence). The V segment lost 6 bases and the J segment 3 bases; nucleotides outside the gene matches: 14. The CDR3 loop reads CASSRGQGKGRANEKLFF. The DNA of the CDR3 is TGTGCCAGCAGCCGAGGACAGGGGAAGGGAAGGGCTAATGAAAAACTGTTTTTT.

The chain combines TRBV19 with TRBJ2-5; D possibly corresponds to TRBD2 (6 bases). The germline gives CDR1 LNHDA, CDR2 SQIVND (reference sequence). The V end lost 1 base, the J end lost 2 bases, and 11 bases lay between the germline ends. This CDR3 comprises 15 residues. CDR3 nucleotide sequence: TGTGCCAGTAGTATAGTATGGGCGGGACAAGAGACCCAGTACTTC. Protein: CASSIVWAGQETQYF.

The chain combines TRBV6-5 with TRBJ1-1; 10 positions agree with TRBD1. The CDR3 covers 13 residues. Germline loops: CDR1 MNHEY, CDR2 SVGAGI. J gave up 0 bases and V 10 bases, and 2 bases lay outside the gene matches. The DNA of the CDR3 is TGTGCCACAGGACAGGGGGTGAACACTGAAGCTTTCTTT. Its protein product is CATGQGVNTEAFF.

J is TRBJ1-5 and V is TRBV28; 7 nucleotides line up with TRBD1. Looked up from germline, CDR1 is MDHEN and CDR2 is SYDVKM. V shed 10 bases and J 6 bases; nucleotides not matched to a gene: 15. The CDR3 runs to 15 residues. The CDR3 DNA sequence: TGTGCCACCTTCGGTAACAGGGGTCGGGTTCAGCCCCAGCATTTT. This translates into CATFGNRGRVQPQHF.

The chain combines TRBV29-1 with TRBJ2-5, with D possibly being TRBD1 (9 bases). In germline, CDR1 is SQVTM, CDR2 ANQGSEA. Between the trimmed V and J ends, which lost 6 bases and 5 bases, there was a span of 28 bases. This CDR3 region has 17 residues. The CDR3 is CSVKGTGTAGAGETQYF. CDR3 in DNA: TGCAGCGTCAAAGGGACAGGGACAGCGGGGGCCGGGGAGACCCAGTACTTC.

This chain links TRBV5-1 with TRBJ2-7; 7 bases map to TRBD2. V shed 3 bases, J shed 2 bases, and the junction held 5 bases outside the gene matches. CDR1 and CDR2 from the germline V gene are SGHRS and YFSETQ. CDR3 size: 14 residues. CDR3 amino acids: CASSSSGRPYEQYF. The CDR3 DNA reads TGCGCCAGCAGCTCCTCCGGGAGGCCCTACGAGCAGTACTTC.

The chain joins TRBV5-1 to TRBJ2-1, with TRBD1 matching over 8 bases. The V segment lost 4 bases and the J segment 3 bases; nucleotides outside the gene matches: 9. Germline V CDR1 and CDR2: SGHRS, YFSETQ. The CDR3 has 16 amino acids. The CDR3 DNA sequence: TGCGCCAGCAGCCCAAGGACAGGGAGTGACTACAATGAGCAGTTCTTC. Translating gives CASSPRTGSDYNEQFF.

In the case of this clone: Other nucleotide sequences in the sample specify the same CDR3. The chain couples TRBV5-1 to TRBJ2-3, with 11 bases matching TRBD2. This CDR3 contains 16 residues. Per germline, CDR1 SGHRS and CDR2 YFSETQ. V lost 4 bases to trimming and J lost 0 bases; unmatched junction nucleotides: 4. The CDR3 protein is CASSPGLAASTDTQYF. CDR3 nucleotide sequence: TGCGCCAGCAGCCCGGGACTAGCGGCTAGCACAGATACGCAGTATTTT.

Details on this clone: Additional DNA sequences in this sample encode the identical CDR3. The chain links TRBV7-2 to TRBJ2-5; 15 bases agree with TRBD2. The CDR3 sequence is 16 residues long. The germline V gene has CDR1 SGHTA and CDR2 FQGNSA. The V gene end was trimmed by 3 bases and the J gene end by 5 bases; junction bases not matched to a gene: 4. DNA of the CDR3: TGTGCCAGCAGCTTGGGACTAGCGGGAGGTGAGGAGACCCAGTACTTC. Its translation is CASSLGLAGGEETQYF.

The rearrangement joins TRBV18 to TRBJ1-5, with 9 bases that match TRBD1. Trimming cost V 6 bases and J 6 bases; bases outside gene matches: 9. Germline CDR1 is KGHSH and CDR2 is LQKENI. CDR3 size: 15 residues. The CDR3 region is CASSTWDREAQPQHF. The CDR3 coding sequence is TGTGCCAGCTCCACTTGGGACAGGGAGGCTCAGCCCCAGCATTTT.

This clone has a single count. The CDR3 protein is CASSTTRQGRNIQYF. CDR3 in DNA: TGTGCCAGTAGTACCACTCGACAGGGGAGAAACATTCAGTACTTC. The chain links TRBV19 to TRBJ2-4; 8 nucleotides line up with TRBD1. The CDR3 runs to 15 residues. V trimming: 4 bases; J trimming: 6 bases; junction bases outside the gene matches: 8. The germline gives CDR1 LNHDA, CDR2 SQIVND (reference sequence).